A single sample gave rise to the 21 T cell receptor beta chains below, sequenced in a study of T cells in Graves' hyperthyroidism and ophthalmopathy. The source material, RNA transcripts, was used to amplify TCR beta CDR3 regions. An initial round of RT-PCR targeting the TCR CDR3 relied on the HTBI primer set. MiXCR was run by TCRdb on the multiplex PCR reads, yielding one entry per CDR3 protein. The sample includes roughly 570,000 distinct CDR3 sequences, about 43% of them seen just once. The sequenced sample consisted of peripheral blood or thyroid tissue (not recorded which). The receptors derive from an adult woman with Graves' disease, either hyperthyroidism or ophthalmopathy (not recorded which).

V and J are TRBV2 and TRBJ2-5; weak D call: TRBD2 (6 bases). In germline, CDR1 is SNHLY, CDR2 FYNNEI. The CDR3 is 14 residues long. V was cut by 7 bases and J by 4 bases, with 16 bases left in between. This chain's CDR3 is CASTLGGVRETQYF. CDR3 in DNA: TGTGCCAGCACCCTAGGAGGGGTAAGAGAGACCCAGTACTTC.

Ten or more counts support this clonotype. This chain links TRBV2 with TRBJ1-5; 7 bases fit TRBD1. The CDR3 loop spans 16 amino acids. In germline, CDR1 is SNHLY, CDR2 FYNNEI. The junction had 10 bases not matched to a gene; V was cut back by 8 bases and J by 0 bases. In DNA, the CDR3 is TGTGCCAGCCAGCAGGGGGTTCGAAATAGCAATCAGCCCCAGCATTTT. Its protein product is CASQQGVRNSNQPQHF.

In this sample, this clonotype turned up many times. The chain is built from TRBV11-2 and TRBJ1-2; TRBD1 might be the D (5 bases). From germline, CDR1 is SGHAT and CDR2 FQNNGV. The CDR3 spans 13 residues. Trimming left V 7 bases short and J 4 bases short, with 13 bases between. CDR3 nucleotide sequence: TGTGCCAGCAATCAGGGTGTGAGCTATGGCTACACCTTC. It is translated as CASNQGVSYGYTF.

This rearrangement joins TRBV7-2 to TRBJ2-7; a possible D gene is TRBD2 (5 bases). Trimming took off 5 bases at V and 0 bases at J, with 17 bases between the two ends. Germline assignment: CDR1 SGHTA and CDR2 FQGNSA. CDR3 size: 16 residues. The CDR3 DNA follows: TGTGCCAGCAGCAGAGCGGCCGGGGTAAGCTCCTACGAGCAGTACTTC. Translation: CASSRAAGVSSYEQYF.

The chain links TRBV7-6 to TRBJ1-4; a weak D match, TRBD1 (5 bases). The CDR3 is 15 amino acids. V was pared by 1 base and J by 4 bases, with 10 bases between. Germline V gene lookup returns CDR1 SGHVS and CDR2 FNYEAQ. The DNA for the CDR3 is TGTGCCAGCAGCTTAGGCAGGGCCCGTAATGAAAAACTGTTTTTT. Translating gives CASSLGRARNEKLFF.

The gene calls are TRBV12-3 or TRBV12-4 and TRBJ2-5; 15 bases match TRBD2. V was pared by 10 bases and J by 1 base, with 4 bases of the junction left unmatched. This CDR3 region has 15 residues. The CDR3 loop reads CATRGLAGGQETQYF. In DNA, the CDR3 is TGTGCCACCCGGGGACTAGCGGGAGGCCAAGAGACCCAGTACTTC.

The rearrangement uses TRBV25-1 and TRBJ2-7; D not resolved. This CDR3 has 13 amino acids. Germline V gives CDR1 MGHDK, CDR2 SYGVNS. Deletions cut 0 bases from V and 7 bases from J, with 10 bases between. The CDR3 protein is CASSEYILGEQYF. CDR3 coding DNA: TGTGCCAGCAGTGAATATATTCTCGGAGAGCAGTACTTC.

This clonotype has ten or more counts. CDR3 in amino acids: CASSAYSLGETQYF. The CDR3 DNA follows: TGTGCCAGCAGTGCCTACAGCCTGGGGGAGACCCAGTACTTC. The rearrangement joins TRBV28 to TRBJ2-5; D gene ambiguous. V was shortened by 5 bases and J by 5 bases, with 15 bases between the two germline ends. Per germline, CDR1 MDHEN and CDR2 SYDVKM. The CDR3 covers 14 residues.

A remark on this clonotype: Compared with germline, one end of the junction differs, possibly owing to a read error. The chain joins TRBV10-2 to TRBJ2-2; D not resolved. Germline V gives CDR1 WSHSY, CDR2 SAAADI. The CDR3 is made up of 15 amino acids. CDR3 amino acids: CASSEDGMNTGELFF. The CDR3 DNA sequence: TGCGCCAGCAGTGAGGACGGCATGAACACTGGGGAGCTGTTTTTT.

This clonotype was picked up many times. The rearrangement links TRBV5-1 to TRBJ2-7, with D possibly TRBD1 on 8 matching bases. V lost 0 bases, J lost 3 bases, and 13 bases lay in between. Germline lookup yields CDR1 SGHRS and CDR2 YFSETQ. This CDR3 contains 15 residues. The CDR3 spells CASSLETGEGYEQYF. CDR3 nucleotides: TGCGCCAGCAGCTTGGAGACAGGGGAGGGCTACGAGCAGTACTTC.

CDR3 bases: TGCGCCAGCAGTTGGGGTTCAGGGGGCACTCAGCCCCAGCATTTT. Translated: CASSWGSGGTQPQHF. J is TRBJ1-5 and V is TRBV5-1; 8 bases match TRBD1. The CDR3 spans 15 residues. Germline V CDR1 and CDR2: SGHRS, YFSETQ. The V gene end was trimmed by 5 bases and the J gene end by 6 bases; junction bases not matched to a gene: 10.

This clonotype was found once. One end of the junction does not line up with germline, which may come from a read error. The chain combines TRBV5-5 with TRBJ1-2; 8 nucleotides align to TRBD1. The germline gives CDR1 SGHKS, CDR2 YYEKEE (reference sequence). The CDR3 is 15 amino acids. DNA for the CDR3: TGCGCCAGCAGCACACCCAGGACAGGGATGGATGGCTACACCTTC. Its translation: CASSTPRTGMDGYTF.

This clonotype was counted between two and nine times. The J gene is TRBJ1-1, the V gene TRBV10-3, with unresolved D. Trimming removed 3 bases from V and 0 bases from J, with 14 bases in between. CDR3 length: 16 amino acids. The germline CDR1 and CDR2 sequences are ENHRY and SYGVKD. The CDR3 reads CAISDGKTGMNTEAFF. In DNA form, the CDR3 reads TGTGCCATCAGTGATGGCAAGACGGGGATGAACACTGAAGCTTTCTTT.

The J gene is TRBJ1-2, the V gene TRBV24-1, with unresolved D. The CDR3 has 11 amino acids. Germline V CDR1 and CDR2: KGHDR, SFDVKD. Trimming removed 3 bases at V and 8 bases at J, with 6 bases between. As DNA, the CDR3 is TGTGCCACCAGTGATGTTGGCGGCTACACCTTC. Its translation: CATSDVGGYTF.

The gene calls are TRBV12-3 or TRBV12-4 and TRBJ1-2; D perhaps matches TRBD1 (6 bases). The CDR3 is 14 amino acids. The V end was cut by 7 bases, the J end by 8 bases, with 20 bases between. The CDR3 DNA sequence: TGTGCCAGCAAGTATCCAGGGCCAGGGGTCGGCTACACCTTC. Its translation: CASKYPGPGVGYTF.

V and J are TRBV7-2 and TRBJ1-6; D perhaps matches TRBD1 (5 bases). From germline, CDR1 is SGHTA and CDR2 FQGNSA. V lost 3 bases to trimming and J lost 9 bases, with 12 bases between them. The CDR3 extends over 14 amino acids. The CDR3 DNA reads TGTGCCAGCAGCTTCCTCCCAGGGCGTTCACCCCTCCACTTT. Its translation: CASSFLPGRSPLHF.

The chain couples TRBV7-2 to TRBJ1-2; D is uncertain. V was cut by 0 bases and J by 3 bases, with 11 bases left in between. Germline values: CDR1 SGHTA, CDR2 FQGNSA. The CDR3 has 15 amino acids. CDR3 loop: CASSLAHDKYYGYTF. The CDR3 region has the DNA TGTGCCAGCAGCTTAGCACACGACAAGTACTATGGCTACACCTTC.

V is TRBV20-1 and J is TRBJ1-1; 7 bases line up with TRBD1. V was clipped by 5 bases and J by 8 bases; unmatched bases: 17. The length of the CDR3 is 15 residues. The germline V gene encodes CDR1 DFQATT and CDR2 SNEGSKA (reference sequence). The CDR3 reads CSAHGTVEHRGEAFF. CDR3 coding DNA: TGCAGTGCTCATGGGACAGTAGAACATAGGGGGGAAGCTTTCTTT.

The gene calls are TRBV9 and TRBJ1-2, with 8 bases matching TRBD1. Trimming removed 2 bases from V and 1 base from J; junction bases left unmatched: 7. The germline gives CDR1 SGDLS, CDR2 YYNGEE. The length of the CDR3 is 16 residues. The CDR3 region is CASSVRSGGYNYGYTF. In nucleotides, the CDR3 is TGTGCCAGCAGCGTCAGGTCAGGGGGCTATAACTATGGCTACACCTTC.

V gene TRBV5-1 combines with J gene TRBJ1-3; D might be TRBD1 (6 bases). Trimming removed 1 base at V and 7 bases at J, with 12 bases between. This CDR3 comprises 14 residues. Germline CDR1 SGHRS, CDR2 YFSETQ. The CDR3 loop is CASSLPRGGNTIYF. The CDR3, as DNA: TGCGCCAGCAGCTTGCCGAGAGGGGGGAACACCATATATTTT.

At least ten counts were recorded for this clonotype. The rearrangement uses TRBV5-1 and TRBJ2-2; D remains unclear. This CDR3 has 13 residues. Trimming cost V 4 bases and J 1 base, with 5 bases left between them. Germline assignment: CDR1 SGHRS and CDR2 YFSETQ. As DNA, the CDR3 is TGCGCCAGCAGCCCCATGAACACCGGGGAGCTGTTTTTT. Amino acid sequence: CASSPMNTGELFF.